This is a list of T cell receptor beta chains from one sample in a study of T cell repertoires in cytomegalovirus infection. TCRdb re-analysed the reads in MiXCR, keeping a single row per CDR3 protein. Found here are 200,000 to 250,000 distinct CDR3 sequences, roughly 12% of them singletons; the top ten hold 1.5% to 2%. The specimen sequenced was PBMCs. These receptors originate from a human donor in good health (CMV status not recorded). Some clones in this sample may be carry-over from other donors' samples. Both conserved end residues are part of each CDR3. Each record gives: D gene, V gene, clone size, J gene, CDR3 protein, CDR3 DNA. The D gene is left open where the match is weak. Rows give clone size only sometimes, using once, few, many, or a class for an expanded clone.

>.|TRBV19|many|TRBJ2-3
CASRAQGRGTDTQYF
TGTGCCAGTAGAGCCCAGGGAAGGGGCACAGATACGCAGTATTTT
>.|TRBV6-1|many|TRBJ2-1
CASSANTRVPVNEQFF
TGTGCCAGCAGTGCAAACACTAGGGTTCCTGTAAATGAGCAGTTCTTC
>.|TRBV30|.|TRBJ2-5
CAWSDGSEETQYF
TGTGCCTGGAGCGATGGGTCAGAAGAGACCCAGTACTTC
>TRBD1|TRBV20-1|many|TRBJ1-6
CSARDREQGASSYNSPLHF
TGCAGTGCTAGAGATCGGGAACAGGGGGCGAGCTCCTATAATTCACCCCTCCACTTT
>TRBD2|TRBV28|few|TRBJ2-3
CASTPGGGRHGAQYF
TGTGCCAGCACCCCCGGCGGGGGGCGGCATGGGGCGCAGTATTTT
>.|TRBV19|.|TRBJ2-4
CASRSSNGLAKNIQYF
TGTGCCAGTAGATCGAGCAACGGTTTAGCCAAAAACATTCAGTACTTC
>.|TRBV28|few|TRBJ1-5
CASGEGGSGNQPQHF
TGTGCCAGCGGGGAGGGGGGTAGTGGCAATCAGCCCCAGCATTTT
>.|TRBV20-1|.|TRBJ1-6
CSAPPGYNSPLHF
TGCAGTGCTCCCCCGGGATATAATTCACCCCTCCACTTT
>.|TRBV12-3/TRBV12-4|many|TRBJ1-1
CASSPQGSTEAFF
TGTGCCAGCAGTCCTCAGGGGAGCACTGAAGCTTTCTTT
>.|TRBV19|many|TRBJ2-3
CASSHGREPSTDTQYF
TGTGCCAGTAGCCACGGGCGAGAACCCAGCACAGATACGCAGTATTTT
>.|TRBV7-2|many|TRBJ1-3
CASSSLSSAGNTIYF
TGTGCCAGCAGCTCCCTTAGCTCCGCTGGAAACACCATATATTTT
>.|TRBV29-1|few|TRBJ2-5
CSVEASSDGETQYF
TGCAGCGTTGAAGCATCTAGCGATGGGGAGACCCAGTACTTC
>TRBD1|TRBV7-2|many|TRBJ2-2
CASSRVVRDRSSLGELFF
TGTGCCAGCAGCCGAGTCGTCCGGGACAGGTCCTCCTTGGGGGAGCTGTTTTTT
>TRBD1|TRBV6-1|many|TRBJ2-7
CASSGDRGPYEQYF
TGTGCCAGCAGTGGGGACAGGGGCCCCTACGAGCAGTACTTC
>TRBD1|TRBV19|few|TRBJ1-1
CASSIRDRDTEAFF
TGTGCCAGTAGTATCCGGGACAGGGACACTGAAGCTTTCTTT
>.|TRBV25-1|many|TRBJ2-1
CASSATGGYNEQFF
TGTGCCAGCAGTGCCACGGGCGGCTACAATGAGCAGTTCTTC
>.|TRBV11-1|many|TRBJ2-3
CASSRDSAADTQYF
TGTGCCAGCAGCCGGGACTCCGCGGCAGATACGCAGTATTTT
>TRBD2|TRBV7-2|many|TRBJ2-7
CASSLRTSGRTYEQYF
TGTGCCAGCAGCTTGCGGACTAGCGGAAGGACCTACGAGCAGTACTTC
>.|TRBV7-2|many|TRBJ2-7
CASSFRGDEYEQYF
TGTGCCAGCAGCTTCAGAGGAGATGAGTACGAGCAGTACTTC
>.|TRBV29-1|few|TRBJ1-1
CSVDPGSTEAFF
TGCAGCGTTGATCCAGGGTCCACTGAAGCTTTCTTT
>.|TRBV7-7|many|TRBJ2-6
CASSASPSGANVLTF
TGTGCCAGCAGCGCCAGTCCCTCTGGGGCCAACGTCCTGACTTTC
>.|TRBV20-1|once|TRBJ1-2
CSASFTRDYTF
TGCAGTGCTAGCTTCACTCGGGACTACACCTTC
>TRBD1|TRBV11-2|few|TRBJ1-2
CASSTRTGNYGYTF
TGTGCCAGCAGCACGAGGACAGGGAACTATGGCTACACCTTC
>.|TRBV4-2|many|TRBJ1-5
CASSQSSNQPQHF
TGTGCCAGCAGCCAATCAAGCAATCAGCCCCAGCATTTT
>.|TRBV6-2/TRBV6-3|many|TRBJ1-1
CASSYQWPQGEAFF
TGTGCCAGCAGTTACCAGTGGCCTCAGGGGGAAGCTTTCTTT
>.|TRBV7-3|.|TRBJ2-2
CASSHKIGQATGLLNTGELFF
TGTGCCAGCAGCCATAAAATAGGCCAAGCGACAGGACTTTTGAACACCGGGGAGCTGTTTTTT
>.|TRBV15|.|TRBJ1-1
CATSRERDFNTEAFF
TGTGCCACCAGCAGAGAACGAGACTTCAACACTGAAGCTTTCTTT
>.|TRBV7-2|many|TRBJ1-6
CASSLVPENSPLHF
TGTGCCAGCAGCTTAGTACCGGAGAATTCACCCCTCCACTTT
>.|TRBV3-1|.|TRBJ1-2
CASSPAEGGYGYTF
TGTGCCAGCTCTCCGGCCGAGGGAGGCTATGGCTACACCTTC
>TRBD1|TRBV20-1|few|TRBJ2-3
CSADNSRDRATDTQYF
TGCAGTGCTGATAATTCTCGGGACAGGGCAACAGATACGCAGTATTTT
>.|TRBV7-2|many|TRBJ2-3
CASSSRGQNTDTQYF
TGTGCCAGCAGCTCCCGCGGACAAAACACAGATACGCAGTATTTT
>.|TRBV28|many|TRBJ2-3
CASSYVRGGTDTQYF
TGTGCCAGCAGCTACGTCCGGGGTGGCACAGATACGCAGTATTTT
>TRBD2|TRBV19|.|TRBJ2-7
CASSTGLAGTGSPSEQYF
TGTGCCAGTAGTACCGGACTAGCGGGAACCGGATCCCCCTCCGAGCAGTACTTC
>.|TRBV28|.|TRBJ1-5
CASSLGPNNQPQHF
TGTGCCAGCAGTTTAGGTCCGAACAATCAGCCCCAGCATTTT
>TRBD2|TRBV7-2|many|TRBJ2-5
CASSQGLAEETQYF
TGTGCCAGCAGCCAAGGACTAGCGGAAGAGACCCAGTACTTC
>.|TRBV20-1|.|TRBJ2-7
CSASRGALEQYF
TGCAGTGCTAGCAGGGGCGCTCTCGAGCAGTACTTC
>.|TRBV29-1|.|TRBJ2-7
CSASRREPYEQYF
TGCAGCGCTTCGCGCAGGGAGCCCTACGAGCAGTACTTC
>TRBD2|TRBV20-1|.|TRBJ2-7
CSARAYPGTSTSYEQYF
TGCAGTGCTAGAGCTTACCCCGGGACTAGTACGAGTTACGAGCAGTACTTC
>TRBD2|TRBV7-6|.|TRBJ2-3
CASSLQRGGSAGTDTQYF
TGTGCCAGCAGCTTACAGCGGGGGGGATCGGCTGGCACAGATACGCAGTATTTT
>.|TRBV28|many|TRBJ2-2
CASSPPGSGDTGELFF
TGTGCCAGCAGTCCTCCGGGCTCTGGGGACACCGGGGAGCTGTTTTTT
>TRBD1|TRBV19|.|TRBJ1-2
CASSGTGERKGYTF
TGTGCCAGTAGTGGGACAGGGGAGCGAAAAGGCTACACCTTC
>TRBD2|TRBV6-1|many|TRBJ2-3
CASSRTRIDAADTQYF
TGTGCCAGCAGCCGGACTAGAATCGATGCGGCAGATACGCAGTATTTT
>TRBD2|TRBV29-1|many|TRBJ2-3
CSVEGGLAGATDTQYF
TGCAGCGTCGAAGGTGGACTAGCGGGCGCCACAGATACGCAGTATTTT
>TRBD1|TRBV12-3/TRBV12-4|many|TRBJ1-2
CASSLKGGANYGYTF
TGTGCCAGCAGTTTGAAAGGGGGCGCAAACTATGGCTACACCTTC
>TRBD2|TRBV5-1|many|TRBJ2-1
CASSLQAGGPDEQFF
TGCGCCAGCAGCTTACAAGCGGGAGGGCCGGATGAGCAGTTCTTC
>TRBD1|TRBV28|many|TRBJ2-5
CASRDRGSETQYF
TGTGCCAGCCGGGACAGGGGTTCAGAGACCCAGTACTTC
>TRBD1|TRBV7-2|many|TRBJ2-5
CASRKGQTETQYF
TGTGCCAGCAGGAAGGGACAGACGGAGACCCAGTACTTC
>.|TRBV2|.|TRBJ2-3
CAGGDSRLDTQYF
TGTGCCGGGGGCGACTCGAGGCTAGATACGCAGTATTTT
>TRBD2|TRBV11-2|many|TRBJ2-1
CASFSGSSYNEQFF
TGTGCCAGCTTTAGCGGGAGCTCCTACAATGAGCAGTTCTTC
>.|TRBV6-2/TRBV6-3|many|TRBJ2-7
CASTGNYEQYF
TGTGCCAGCACTGGGAACTACGAGCAGTACTTC
>.|TRBV12-3/TRBV12-4|many|TRBJ1-2
CASSPIFRVGYTF
TGTGCCAGCAGCCCGATTTTCAGGGTTGGCTACACCTTC
>TRBD1|TRBV5-1|.|TRBJ2-5
CASRLQGAVQEAQYF
TGCGCCAGCAGGTTACAGGGGGCAGTCCAAGAAGCCCAGTACTTC